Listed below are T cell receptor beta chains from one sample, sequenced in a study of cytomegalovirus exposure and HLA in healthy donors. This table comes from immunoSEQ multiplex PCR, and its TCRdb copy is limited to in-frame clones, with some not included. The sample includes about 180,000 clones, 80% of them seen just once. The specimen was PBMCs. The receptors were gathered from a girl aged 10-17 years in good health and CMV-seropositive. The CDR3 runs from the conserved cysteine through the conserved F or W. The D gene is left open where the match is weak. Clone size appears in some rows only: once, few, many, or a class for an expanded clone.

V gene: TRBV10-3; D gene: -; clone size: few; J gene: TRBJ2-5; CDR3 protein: CAISERRDVETQYF; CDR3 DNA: TGTGCCATCAGTGAGCGGCGGGATGTGGAGACCCAGTACTTC
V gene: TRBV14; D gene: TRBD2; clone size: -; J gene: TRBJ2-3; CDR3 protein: CASSSGLAVSTDTQYF; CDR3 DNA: TGTGCCAGCAGCTCAGGACTAGCGGTGAGCACAGATACGCAGTATTTT
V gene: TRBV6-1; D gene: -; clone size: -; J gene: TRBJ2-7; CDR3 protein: CASSELAPYEQYF; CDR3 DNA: TGTGCCAGCAGTGAACTAGCGCCATACGAGCAGTACTTC
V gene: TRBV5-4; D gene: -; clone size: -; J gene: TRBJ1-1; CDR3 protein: CASSLGPGGNTEAFF; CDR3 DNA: TGTGCCAGCAGCTTGGGGCCCGGGGGTAACACTGAAGCTTTCTTT
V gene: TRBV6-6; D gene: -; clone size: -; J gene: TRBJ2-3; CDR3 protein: CASRGEAGFTDTQYF; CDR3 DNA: TGTGCCAGCAGGGGGGAGGCCGGATTCACAGATACGCAGTATTTT
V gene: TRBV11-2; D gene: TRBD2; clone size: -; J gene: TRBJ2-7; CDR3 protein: CASSLYQITQREVYEQYF; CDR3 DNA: TGTGCCAGCAGCCTATACCAGATCACCCAGCGGGAGGTCTACGAGCAGTACTTC
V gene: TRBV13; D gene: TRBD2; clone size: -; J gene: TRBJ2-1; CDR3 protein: CASSGGTRLLYEQFF; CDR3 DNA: TGTGCCAGCAGCGGCGGGACTAGGTTATTGTATGAGCAGTTCTTC
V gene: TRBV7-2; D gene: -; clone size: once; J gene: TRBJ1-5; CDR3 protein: CASSLDGTQNQPQHF; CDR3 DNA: TGTGCCAGCAGCTTAGACGGGACACAGAATCAGCCCCAGCATTTT
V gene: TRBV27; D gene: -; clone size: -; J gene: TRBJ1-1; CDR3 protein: CASGVGHFEAFF; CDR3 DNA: TGTGCCAGCGGCGTTGGACACTTCGAAGCTTTCTTT
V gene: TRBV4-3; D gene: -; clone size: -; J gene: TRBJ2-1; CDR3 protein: CASSQDLPDNEQFF; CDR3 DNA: TGCGCCAGCAGCCAAGACCTCCCAGACAATGAGCAGTTCTTC
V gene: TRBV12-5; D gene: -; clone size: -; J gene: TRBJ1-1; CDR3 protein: CASGIDLNTEAFF; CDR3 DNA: TGTGCTAGTGGTATCGACTTGAACACTGAAGCTTTCTTT
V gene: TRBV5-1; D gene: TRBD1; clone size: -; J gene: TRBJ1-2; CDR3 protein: CASSQQGALNYGYTF; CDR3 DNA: TGCGCCAGCAGCCAACAGGGGGCCCTCAACTATGGCTACACCTTC
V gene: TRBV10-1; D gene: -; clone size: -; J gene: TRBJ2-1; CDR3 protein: CASSESASVQFF; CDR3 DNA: TGCGCCAGCAGTGAGTCGGCTAGCGTGCAGTTCTTC
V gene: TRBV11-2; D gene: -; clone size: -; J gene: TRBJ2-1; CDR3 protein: CASIQEARGYNEQFF; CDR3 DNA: TGTGCCAGCATCCAGGAGGCCAGGGGCTACAATGAGCAGTTCTTC
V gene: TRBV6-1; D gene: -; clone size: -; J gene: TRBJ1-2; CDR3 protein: CASSHDDGVWGYTF; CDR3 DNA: TGTGCCAGCAGTCATGACGACGGGGTCTGGGGCTACACCTTC
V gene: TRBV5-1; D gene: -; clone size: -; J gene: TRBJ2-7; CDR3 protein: CASGENDEQYF; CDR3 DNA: TGCGCCAGCGGAGAGAATGACGAGCAGTACTTC
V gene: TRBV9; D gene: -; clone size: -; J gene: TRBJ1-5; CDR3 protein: CASSTRPGDGQPQHF; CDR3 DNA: TGTGCCAGCAGCACTCGACCAGGGGATGGCCAGCCCCAGCATTTT
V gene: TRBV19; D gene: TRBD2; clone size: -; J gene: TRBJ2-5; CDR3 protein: CASHGLAGGLGETQYF; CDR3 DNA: TGTGCCAGCCACGGACTAGCGGGAGGATTGGGGGAGACCCAGTACTTC
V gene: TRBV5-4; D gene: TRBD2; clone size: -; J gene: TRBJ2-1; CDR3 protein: CASSSGTSGSHEQFF; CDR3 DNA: TGTGCCAGCAGCTCAGGGACTAGCGGGAGCCATGAGCAGTTCTTC
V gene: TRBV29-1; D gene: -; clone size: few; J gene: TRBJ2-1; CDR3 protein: CSVELRDNEQFF; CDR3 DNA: TGCAGCGTTGAACTCCGCGACAATGAGCAGTTCTTC